Sequencing of this TCR beta chain was carried out in a study of cytomegalovirus exposure and HLA in healthy donors. Overall study results and limits: Being productive about 90% or about 30% of the time was typical of most TCR beta V segments in an earlier analysis.

With respect to this clone: As yet, its antigen is unknown.

Primers for the PCR totalled 60 Vbeta and 13 Jbeta. Here immunoSEQ multiplex PCR was the method, and the copy in TCRdb shows in-frame clones only, minus some. The repertoire includes some 160,000 clones, more than 75% of them detected once, and about 1.5% sits in the top ten. The source is a male donor in good health and CMV-seronegative. The specimen was PBMCs.

CDR3 loop: CASSHDRGGENIQYF. CDR3 in DNA: TGCGCCAGCAGCCACGACAGGGGGGGCGAAAACATTCAGTACTTC. The chain recombines TRBV4-3 with TRBJ2-4; 9 nucleotides align to TRBD1. The CDR3 loop spans 15 amino acids. The trim removed 3 bases at V and 5 bases at J, leaving 5 bases unmatched. Germline V gene sequence: CDR1 LGHNA, CDR2 YSLEER.